This T cell receptor (beta chain) came from a study of blood T cells in healthy people across ages. A J-beta primer mix and a sample-barcoded 5' primer were used in a second PCR of about 7 to 12 cycles. TCRdb independently ran MiXCR on the 5' RACE reads; one entry per CDR3 protein. The sample holds about 810,000 distinct CDR3 sequences, 30% to 45% seen once. CDR1 is SGHKS, CDR2 YYEKEE, per germline (reference sequence). CDR3 length equals 14 residues. The chain recombines TRBV5-5 with TRBJ2-4, with TRBD1 as a possible D gene (6 bases). Matching the DNA end better, TRBJ2-7 makes the J call doubtful. The sequence derives from a man between 18 and 35 years old in good health. Sequencing was done on a sample of blood. CDR3 region: CASSLVTGRYEQYF. DNA for the CDR3: TGTGCCAGCAGCTTGGTGACAGGCAGATACGAGCAGTACTTC.